These 8 T cell receptor beta chains share one sample of origin, sequenced in a study of T cells after posttransplantation cyclophosphamide. TCRdb's copy holds only in-frame clones and misses some; the assay was immunoSEQ multiplex PCR. The sample presents roughly 8,000 clones, none singletons. A marrow graft followed busulfan-fludarabine conditioning, with cyclophosphamide on days +3 and +4. The sequencing used PBMCs, collected after allogeneic stem cell transplant with posttransplant cyclophosphamide. The receptors here all came from a female patient in her 50s who received an allogeneic stem cell transplant from a related donor, was CMV-positive, and had no GVHD. A subset of T cells may come from the graft donor.

This clone appeared many times. CDR3: CASSLAGDRETEAFF. For the CDR3, the DNA is TGTGCCAGCAGCTTGGCCGGGGACAGGGAGACTGAAGCTTTCTTT. V and J are TRBV5-8 and TRBJ1-1; TRBD1 matches 9 bases. This CDR3 has 15 residues. CDR1 SGHTS and CDR2 YDEGEE come from the germline V gene. Germline trimming cut 0 bases from V and 5 bases from J; bases unmatched to any gene: 5.

This clone is judged medium-sized. The V call is TRBV12-5, the J call TRBJ1-1; D is unresolved. The V end was cut by 6 bases, the J end by 1 base, with 12 bases between. From germline, CDR1 is LGHNT and CDR2 FRNRAP. This CDR3 contains 14 residues. CDR3 in amino acids: CASGATRSNTEAFF. In DNA, the CDR3 is TGTGCTAGTGGGGCCACACGATCGAACACTGAAGCTTTCTTT.

This clone was found many times. This sequence joins TRBV5-5 and TRBJ2-7, with TRBD1 matching 8 bases. J gave up 2 bases and V 2 bases, and 6 bases lay outside the gene matches. This CDR3 is built from 15 residues. CDR1 is SGHKS and CDR2 is YYEKEE in the germline V gene (reference sequence). The CDR3 region has the DNA TGTGCCAGCAGCTTACTCGGACAGGGTGCCTACGAGCAGTACTTC. It is translated as CASSLLGQGAYEQYF.

This clone was seen at least ten times. This CDR3 reads CASRGQGSGANVLTF. CDR3 DNA sequence: TGTGCCAGTAGGGGGCAGGGGAGCGGGGCCAACGTCCTGACTTTC. This chain joins TRBV19 and TRBJ2-6; D might be TRBD1 (6 bases). The V end lost 6 bases, the J end lost 4 bases, and 13 bases lay between the germline ends. The germline gives CDR1 LNHDA, CDR2 SQIVND (reference sequence). This CDR3 comprises 15 residues.

This clone was observed at least ten times. The chain has TRBV7-2 and TRBJ2-3, with a weak D call TRBD2 (6 bases). Trimming left V 5 bases short and J 0 bases short, with 15 bases between. CDR1 is SGHTA and CDR2 is FQGNSA in the germline V gene. The length of the CDR3 is 16 residues. The CDR3 here is CASSSYSGLSTDTQYF. CDR3 in DNA: TGTGCCAGCAGCAGCTATAGCGGCTTAAGCACAGATACGCAGTATTTT.

This clone was observed many times. The V call is TRBV6-2 or TRBV6-3, the J call TRBJ2-1; D gene uncertain. Trimming removed 5 bases from V and 2 bases from J, with 13 bases in between. The CDR3 loop spans 15 amino acids. Germline values: CDR1 MNHEY, CDR2 SVGEGT. This CDR3 is CASSPGLFTYNEQFF. As DNA, the CDR3 is TGTGCCAGCAGTCCTGGCCTCTTTACCTACAATGAGCAGTTCTTC.

This clone was counted many times. CDR3 bases: TGTGCCAGCAGCTCCGGACTAGCGGGAGGGGATGAGCAGTTCTTC. Residues: CASSSGLAGGDEQFF. This sequence joins TRBV7-7 and TRBJ2-1, with 15 bases lining up with TRBD2. Per germline, CDR1 SSHAT and CDR2 FNYEAQ (reference sequence). V was pared by 4 bases and J by 8 bases, with 3 bases of the junction left unmatched. The CDR3 is 15 residues long.

This clone was counted at least ten times. This chain uses TRBV5-4 with TRBJ2-7; TRBD1 might be the D (5 bases). The CDR3 runs 14 residues. Germline V gene data show CDR1 as SGHNT and CDR2 as YYREEE (reference sequence). V was cut by 1 base and J by 0 bases, with 8 bases left in between. The CDR3 nucleotides are TGTGCCAGCAGCTTGTCACAGGACTCCTACGAGCAGTACTTC. Translated: CASSLSQDSYEQYF. The variable domain in full, with the rest retrieved from reference TRBV5-4 and TRBJ2-7, is ETGVTQSPTHLIKTRGQQVTLRCSSQSGHNTVSWYQQALGQGPQFIFQYYREEENGRGNFPPRFSGLQFPNYSSELNVNALELDDSALYLCASSLSQDSYEQYFGPGTRLTVT.